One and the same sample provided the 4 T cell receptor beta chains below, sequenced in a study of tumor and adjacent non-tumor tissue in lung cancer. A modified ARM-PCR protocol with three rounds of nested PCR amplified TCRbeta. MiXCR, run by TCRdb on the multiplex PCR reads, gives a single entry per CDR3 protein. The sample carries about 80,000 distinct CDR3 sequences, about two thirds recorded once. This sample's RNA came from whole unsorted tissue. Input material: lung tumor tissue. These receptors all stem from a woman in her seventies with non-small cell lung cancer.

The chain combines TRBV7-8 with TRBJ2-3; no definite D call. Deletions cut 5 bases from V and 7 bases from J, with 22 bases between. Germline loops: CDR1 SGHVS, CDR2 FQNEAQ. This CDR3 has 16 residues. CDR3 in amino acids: CASSNLGREAANTQYF. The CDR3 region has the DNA TGTGCCAGCAGCAATTTAGGGCGAGAGGCAGCAAATACGCAGTATTTT. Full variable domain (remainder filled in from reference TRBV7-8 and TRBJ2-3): GAGVSQSPRYKVAKRGQDVALRCDPISGHVSLFWYQQALGQGPEFLTYFQNEAQLDKSGLPSDRFFAERPEGSVSTLKIQRTQQEDSAVYLCASSNLGREAANTQYFGPGTRLTVL.

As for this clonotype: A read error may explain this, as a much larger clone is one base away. CDR3 residues: CVSSFGGADQKTQYF. CDR3 DNA: TGTGTCAGCAGTTTTGGAGGGGCGGATCAAAAGACCCAGTACTTC. The chain uses TRBV28 and TRBJ2-5; tentative D call: TRBD2 (6 bases). CDR3 length: 15 residues. Germline CDR1 is MDHEN and CDR2 is SYDVKM.

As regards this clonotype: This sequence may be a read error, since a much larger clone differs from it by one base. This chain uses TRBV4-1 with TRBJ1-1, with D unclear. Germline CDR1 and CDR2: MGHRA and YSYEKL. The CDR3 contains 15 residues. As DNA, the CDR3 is TGCGCCAGCAGCCAACTACTACCTATGAACGCTGAAGCTTCCTTT. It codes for CASSQLLPMNAEASF.

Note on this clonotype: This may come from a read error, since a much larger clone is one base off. In DNA, the CDR3 is TGTACCAGCAGTTTGAGTCAGGGGAATTCACCCCTCCACTTT. It yields the protein CTSSLSQGNSPLHF. The V call is TRBV28, the J call TRBJ1-6, with TRBD1 as a possible D gene (6 bases). There are 14 residues in the CDR3. Germline assignment: CDR1 MDHEN and CDR2 SYDVKM.